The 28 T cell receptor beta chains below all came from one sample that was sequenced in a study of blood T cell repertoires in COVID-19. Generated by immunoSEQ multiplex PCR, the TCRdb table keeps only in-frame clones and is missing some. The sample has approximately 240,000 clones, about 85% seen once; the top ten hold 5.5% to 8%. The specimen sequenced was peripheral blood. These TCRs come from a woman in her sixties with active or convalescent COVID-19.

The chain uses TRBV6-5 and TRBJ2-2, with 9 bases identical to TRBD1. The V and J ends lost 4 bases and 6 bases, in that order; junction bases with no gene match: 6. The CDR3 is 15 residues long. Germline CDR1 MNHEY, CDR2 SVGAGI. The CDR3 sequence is CASSWDREGAGELFF. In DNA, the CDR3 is TGTGCCAGCAGTTGGGACAGGGAGGGGGCCGGGGAGCTGTTTTTT.

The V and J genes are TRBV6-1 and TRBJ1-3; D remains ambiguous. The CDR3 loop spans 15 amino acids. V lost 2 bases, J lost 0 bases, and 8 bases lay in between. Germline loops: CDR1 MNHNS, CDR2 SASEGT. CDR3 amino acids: CASSEQNISGNTIYF. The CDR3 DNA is TGTGCCAGCAGTGAACAAAACATCTCTGGAAACACCATATATTTT.

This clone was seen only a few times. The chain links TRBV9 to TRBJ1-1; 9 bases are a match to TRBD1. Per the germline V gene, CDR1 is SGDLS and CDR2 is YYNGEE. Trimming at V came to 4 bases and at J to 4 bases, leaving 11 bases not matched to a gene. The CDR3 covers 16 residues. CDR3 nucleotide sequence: TGTGCCAGCAGCCCCGGACAGGGGCGAGGGATCACTGAAGCTTTCTTT. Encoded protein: CASSPGQGRGITEAFF.

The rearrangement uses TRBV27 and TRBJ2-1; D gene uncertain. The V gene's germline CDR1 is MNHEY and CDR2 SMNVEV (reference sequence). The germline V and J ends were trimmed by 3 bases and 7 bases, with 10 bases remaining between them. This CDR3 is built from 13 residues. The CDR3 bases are TGTGCCAGCAGTTTTATGTGGCCTAATGAGCAGTTCTTC. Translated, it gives CASSFMWPNEQFF.

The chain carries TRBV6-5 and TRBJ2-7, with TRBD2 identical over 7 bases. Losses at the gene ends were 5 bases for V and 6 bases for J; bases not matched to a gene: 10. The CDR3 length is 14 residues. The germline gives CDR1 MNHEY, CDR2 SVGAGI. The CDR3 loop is CASSRTRLGSEQYF. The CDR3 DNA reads TGTGCCAGCAGTCGGACTAGGCTGGGATCCGAGCAGTACTTC.

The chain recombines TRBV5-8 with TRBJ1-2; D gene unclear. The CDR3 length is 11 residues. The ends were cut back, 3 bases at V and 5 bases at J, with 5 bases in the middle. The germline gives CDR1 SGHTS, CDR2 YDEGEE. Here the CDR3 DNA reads TGTGCCAGCAGCTCAGGTTATGGCTACACCTTC. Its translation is CASSSGYGYTF.

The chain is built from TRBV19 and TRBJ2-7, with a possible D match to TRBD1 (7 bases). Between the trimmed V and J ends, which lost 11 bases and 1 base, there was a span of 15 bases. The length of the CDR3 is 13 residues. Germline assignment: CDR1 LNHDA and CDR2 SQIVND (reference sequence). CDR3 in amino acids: CAGGTVASYEQYV. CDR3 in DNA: TGTGCCGGCGGGACAGTGGCTTCCTACGAGCAGTACGTC.

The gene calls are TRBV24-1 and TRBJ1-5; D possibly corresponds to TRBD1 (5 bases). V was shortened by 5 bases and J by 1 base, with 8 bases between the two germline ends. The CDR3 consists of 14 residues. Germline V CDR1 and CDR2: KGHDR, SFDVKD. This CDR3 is CATSGRQSNQPQHF. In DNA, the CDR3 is TGTGCCACCAGTGGGCGACAGAGCAATCAGCCCCAGCATTTT.

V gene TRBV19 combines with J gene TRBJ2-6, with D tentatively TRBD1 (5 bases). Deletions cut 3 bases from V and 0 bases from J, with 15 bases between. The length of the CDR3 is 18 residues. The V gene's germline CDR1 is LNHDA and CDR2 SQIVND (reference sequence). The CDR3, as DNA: TGTGCCAGTAGTATTTACAGGCTGGCTAGCTCTGGGGCCAACGTCCTGACTTTC. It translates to CASSIYRLASSGANVLTF. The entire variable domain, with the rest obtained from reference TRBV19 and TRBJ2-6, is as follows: DGGITQSPKYLFRKEGQNVTLSCEQNLNHDAMYWYRQDPGQGLRLIYYSQIVNDFQKGDIAEGYSVSREKKESFPLTVTSAQKNPTAFYLCASSIYRLASSGANVLTFGAGSRLTVL.

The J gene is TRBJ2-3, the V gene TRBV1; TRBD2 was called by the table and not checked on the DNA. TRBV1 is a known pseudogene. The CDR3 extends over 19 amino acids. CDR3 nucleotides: TGCACCAGCAGCCAAGATCTATTGGGACTAGCGGTTAGCACAGATACGCAGTATTTT. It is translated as CTSSQDLLGLAVSTDTQYF.

CDR3 in DNA: TGTGCCAGCAGTGAAGGTCTAGCGGAGAACACCGGGGAGCTGTTTTTT. Translating gives CASSEGLAENTGELFF. V usage is TRBV6-1 and J usage is TRBJ2-2; 7 bases match TRBD2. This CDR3 region has 16 residues. The junction had 3 bases not matched to a gene; V was cut back by 1 base and J by 1 base. CDR1 MNHNS and CDR2 SASEGT come from the germline V gene.

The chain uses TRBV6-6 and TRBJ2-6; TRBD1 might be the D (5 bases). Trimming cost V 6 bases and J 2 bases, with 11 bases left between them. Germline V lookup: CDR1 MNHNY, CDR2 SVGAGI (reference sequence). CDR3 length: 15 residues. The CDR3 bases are TGTGCCAGCAGCCCCACAGGTGCTGGGGCCAACGTCCTGACTTTC. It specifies CASSPTGAGANVLTF.

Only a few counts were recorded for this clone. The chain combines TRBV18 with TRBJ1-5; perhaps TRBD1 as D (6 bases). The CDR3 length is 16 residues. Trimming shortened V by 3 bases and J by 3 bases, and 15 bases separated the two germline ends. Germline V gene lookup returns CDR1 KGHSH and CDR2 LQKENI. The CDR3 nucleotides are TGTGCCAGCTCACCCCGGATAGGGGGAACCAATCAGCCCCAGCATTTT. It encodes CASSPRIGGTNQPQHF. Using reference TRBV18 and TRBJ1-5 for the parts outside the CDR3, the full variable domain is NAGVMQNPRHLVRRRGQEARLRCSPMKGHSHVYWYRQLPEEGLKFMVYLQKENIIDESGMPKERFSAEFPKEGPSILRIQQVVRGDSAAYFCASSPRIGGTNQPQHFGDGTRLSIL.

The CDR3 here is CATSRDPRAGGTDTQYF. The CDR3 DNA sequence: TGTGCCACCAGCAGAGATCCCCGGGCGGGAGGCACAGATACGCAGTATTTT. The rearrangement joins TRBV15 to TRBJ2-3; 7 positions match TRBD2. V was pared by 0 bases and J by 1 base, with 7 bases of the junction left unmatched. The V gene's germline CDR1 is LNHNV and CDR2 YYDKDF (reference sequence). There are 17 residues in the CDR3.

CDR3 residues: CASSSGQGVDGYTF. In DNA form, the CDR3 reads TGTGCCAGCAGCTCCGGACAGGGAGTGGATGGCTACACCTTC. The chain uses TRBV7-9 and TRBJ1-2, with 8 bases matching TRBD1. V lost 4 bases to trimming and J lost 6 bases; unmatched junction nucleotides: 7. The CDR3 length is 14 residues. The V gene's germline CDR1 is SEHNR and CDR2 FQNEAQ (reference sequence).

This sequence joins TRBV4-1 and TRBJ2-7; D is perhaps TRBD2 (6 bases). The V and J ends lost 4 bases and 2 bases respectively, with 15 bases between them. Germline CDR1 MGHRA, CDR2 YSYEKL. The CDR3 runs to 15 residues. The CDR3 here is CASSPSWRGPYEQYF. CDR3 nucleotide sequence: TGCGCCAGCAGCCCTTCCTGGCGGGGTCCCTACGAGCAGTACTTC.

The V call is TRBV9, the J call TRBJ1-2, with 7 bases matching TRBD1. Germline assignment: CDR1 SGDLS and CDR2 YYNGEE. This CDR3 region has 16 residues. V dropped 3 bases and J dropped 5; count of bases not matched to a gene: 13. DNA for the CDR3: TGTGCCAGCAGCGACGGGACAGAGGAAGCCTGGTATGGCTACACCTTC. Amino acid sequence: CASSDGTEEAWYGYTF.

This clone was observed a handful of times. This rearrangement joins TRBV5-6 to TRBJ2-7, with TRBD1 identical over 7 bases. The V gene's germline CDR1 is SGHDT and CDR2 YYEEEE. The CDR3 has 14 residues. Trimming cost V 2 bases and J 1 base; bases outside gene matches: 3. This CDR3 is CASSFLQGSYEQYV. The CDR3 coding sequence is TGTGCCAGCAGCTTTCTACAGGGGTCCTACGAGCAGTACGTC.

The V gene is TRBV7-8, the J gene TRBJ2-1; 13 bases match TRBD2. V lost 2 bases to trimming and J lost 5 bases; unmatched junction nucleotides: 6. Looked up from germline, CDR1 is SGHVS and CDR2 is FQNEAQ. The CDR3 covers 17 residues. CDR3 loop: CASSLRPGLAGDNEQFF. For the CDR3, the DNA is TGTGCCAGCAGCTTACGGCCTGGACTAGCGGGGGACAATGAGCAGTTCTTC.

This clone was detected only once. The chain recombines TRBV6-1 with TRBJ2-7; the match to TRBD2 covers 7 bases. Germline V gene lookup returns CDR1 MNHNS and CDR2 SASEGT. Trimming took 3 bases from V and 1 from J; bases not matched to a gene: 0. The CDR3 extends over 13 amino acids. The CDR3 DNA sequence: TGTGCCAGCAGTGAGCGGGAGTCCTACGAGCAGTACTTC. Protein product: CASSERESYEQYF.

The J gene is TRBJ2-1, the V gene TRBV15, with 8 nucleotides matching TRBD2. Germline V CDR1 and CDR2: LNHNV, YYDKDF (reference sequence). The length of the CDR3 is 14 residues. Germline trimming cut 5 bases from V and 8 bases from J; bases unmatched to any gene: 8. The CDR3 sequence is CATSHPGGKDEQFF. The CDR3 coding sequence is TGTGCCACCAGCCATCCGGGGGGGAAAGATGAGCAGTTCTTC.

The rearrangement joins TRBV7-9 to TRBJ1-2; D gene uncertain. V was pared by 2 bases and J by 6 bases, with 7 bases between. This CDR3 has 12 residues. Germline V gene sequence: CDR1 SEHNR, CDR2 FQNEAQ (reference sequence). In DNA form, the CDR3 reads TGTGCCAGCAGCTTATTGGGCGATGGCTACACCTTC. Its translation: CASSLLGDGYTF.

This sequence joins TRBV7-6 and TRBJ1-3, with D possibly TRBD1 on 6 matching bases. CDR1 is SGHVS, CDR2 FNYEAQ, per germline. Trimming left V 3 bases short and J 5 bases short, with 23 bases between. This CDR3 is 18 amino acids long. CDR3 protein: CASSLWPRGYSGRNTIYF. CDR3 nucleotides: TGTGCCAGCAGCTTGTGGCCCAGGGGCTACTCTGGACGAAACACCATATATTTT. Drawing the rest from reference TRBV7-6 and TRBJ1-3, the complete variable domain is GAGVSQSPRYKVTKRGQDVALRCDPISGHVSLYWYRQALGQGPEFLTYFNYEAQQDKSGLPNDRFSAERPEGSISTLTIQRTEQRDSAMYRCASSLWPRGYSGRNTIYFGEGSWLTVV.

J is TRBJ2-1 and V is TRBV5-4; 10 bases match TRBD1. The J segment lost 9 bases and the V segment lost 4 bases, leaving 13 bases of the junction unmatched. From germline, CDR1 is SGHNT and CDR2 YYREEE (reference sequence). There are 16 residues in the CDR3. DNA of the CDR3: TGTGCCAGCAGCCTTAGGACAGGGGGTACAAGGAGTGAGCAGTTCTTC. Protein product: CASSLRTGGTRSEQFF.

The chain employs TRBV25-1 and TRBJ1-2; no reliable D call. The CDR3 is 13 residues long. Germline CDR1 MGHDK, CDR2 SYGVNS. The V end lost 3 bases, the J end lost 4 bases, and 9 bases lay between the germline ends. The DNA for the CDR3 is TGTGCCAGCAGTGATCGCCAGGCCTATGGCTACACCTTC. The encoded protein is CASSDRQAYGYTF.

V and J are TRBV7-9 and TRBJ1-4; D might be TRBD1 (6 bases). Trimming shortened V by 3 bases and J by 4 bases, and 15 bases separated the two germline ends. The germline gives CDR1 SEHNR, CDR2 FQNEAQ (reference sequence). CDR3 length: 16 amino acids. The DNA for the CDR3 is TGTGCCAGCAGCTTGACAGGCGCATCGTATAATGAAAAACTGTTTTTT. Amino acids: CASSLTGASYNEKLFF.

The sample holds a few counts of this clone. In DNA form, the CDR3 reads TGTGCCAGCAGTCCCCGGTTACAGGGCTTCACTGAAGCTTTCTTT. Its protein product is CASSPRLQGFTEAFF. This sequence joins TRBV27 and TRBJ1-1; a possible D gene is TRBD1 (6 bases). Germline V gives CDR1 MNHEY, CDR2 SMNVEV (reference sequence). V was cut by 5 bases and J by 4 bases, with 17 bases left in between. This CDR3 contains 15 residues.

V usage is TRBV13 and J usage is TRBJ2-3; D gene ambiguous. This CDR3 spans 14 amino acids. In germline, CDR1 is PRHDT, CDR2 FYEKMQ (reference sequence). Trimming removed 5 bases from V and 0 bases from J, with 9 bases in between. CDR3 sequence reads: CASSVTTSTDTQYF. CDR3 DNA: TGTGCCAGCAGCGTAACTACTAGCACAGATACGCAGTATTTT.